This T cell receptor (beta chain) was profiled in a study of blood T cell repertoires in COVID-19. The protocol was immunoSEQ multiplex PCR, while the TCRdb copy is restricted to in-frame clones and leaves out a portion. Of approximately 160,000 clones in the sample, more than 75% were seen once. The CDR3 contains 15 residues. The V end was cut by 3 bases, the J end by 1 base, with 14 bases between. Germline-derived CDR1 and CDR2 are GTSNPN and SVGIG (reference sequence). Sequencing was done on a sample of peripheral blood. The receptor's source is a woman aged 60 to 75 with COVID-19, enrolled during active disease. V gene TRBV30 combines with J gene TRBJ2-3, with a tentative D call TRBD1 (5 bases). CDR3 sequence: CAWRGRARGTDTQYF. As DNA, the CDR3 is TGTGCCTGGAGGGGCAGGGCAAGAGGCACAGATACGCAGTATTTT.